This T cell receptor (beta chain) originates from a study of beta chain features in type 1 diabetes. This clone was found a few times. Its cognate antigen is unknown. Whole-study findings and limits: Shorter TCRB CDR3s, moderately but significantly so, were found in Type 1 diabetes patients in all four CD4+ subsets.

Expressed TCRB transcripts got sequenced, as all isolated RNA was reverse transcribed. Produced via immunoSEQ multiplex PCR; TCRdb's table is partial and in-frame only. Among about 120,000 clones listed, about a sixth were seen once. Sequenced: central memory CD4+ T cells from blood. The TCR sequence derives from a man aged 25 to 40 with type 1 diabetes.

The DNA for the CDR3 is TGCAGCGTTCTGAGCGGGGCTAGCACAGATACGCAGTATTTT. This translates into CSVLSGASTDTQYF. V is TRBV29-1 and J is TRBJ2-3, with TRBD2 identical over 7 bases. Losses at the gene ends were 5 bases for V and 0 bases for J; bases not matched to a gene: 5. The germline V gene has CDR1 SQVTM and CDR2 ANQGSEA. The CDR3 contains 14 residues.